The 14 T cell receptor beta chains below all came from one sample that was sequenced in a study of Ad26.COV2.S vaccination and SARS-CoV-2 variants. TCRdb's copy holds only in-frame clones and misses some; the assay was immunoSEQ multiplex PCR. Of about 280,000 clones detected, 80% to 90% appear once; the ten largest clones hold about 3.5%. Treatment defined: roughly 18 received Ad26.COV2.S at low or high dose, single or two shots; roughly five received placebo; per-sample allocation not given. Specimens were obtained on day 63 following the first vaccine or placebo injection. Here the sequenced sample was peripheral blood, taken in a trial of Ad26.COV2.S vaccine versus placebo. The receptors come from a person between 18 and 65 years old who received the Ad26.COV2.S COVID-19 vaccine or a placebo.

The chain links TRBV19 to TRBJ2-1; TRBD1 agrees at 8 bases. Trimming cost V 3 bases and J 3 bases; bases outside gene matches: 1. The CDR3 contains 14 residues. Per germline, CDR1 LNHDA and CDR2 SQIVND (reference sequence). The CDR3 reads CASSMDRVYNEQFF. CDR3 in DNA: TGTGCCAGTAGTATGGACAGGGTCTACAATGAGCAGTTCTTC.

V usage is TRBV5-1 and J usage is TRBJ2-4; D unresolved. Germline values: CDR1 SGHRS, CDR2 YFSETQ. V lost 0 bases and J lost 3, with 7 bases in between. CDR3 length equals 14 residues. CDR3 protein: CASSLEGVKNIQYF. The DNA of the CDR3 is TGCGCCAGCAGCTTGGAGGGTGTCAAAAACATTCAGTACTTC.

The chain couples TRBV9 to TRBJ2-7; weak D call: TRBD2 (5 bases). V lost 3 bases, J lost 1 base, and 11 bases lay in between. Germline CDR1 is SGDLS and CDR2 is YYNGEE. The CDR3 contains 14 residues. CDR3 amino acids: CASSGTSGSYEQYF. The CDR3 bases are TGTGCCAGCAGCGGTACCTCGGGATCCTACGAGCAGTACTTC. Variable domain in full (rest from reference TRBV9 and TRBJ2-7): DSGVTQTPKHLITATGQRVTLRCSPRSGDLSVYWYQQSLDQGLQFLIQYYNGEERAKGNILERFSAQQFPDLHSELNLSSLELGDSALYFCASSGTSGSYEQYFGPGTRLTVT.

This clone was seen a single time. The rearrangement links TRBV19 to TRBJ2-5, with D perhaps TRBD2 (5 bases). CDR1 and CDR2 from the germline V gene are LNHDA and SQIVND (reference sequence). The V and J ends lost 6 bases and 2 bases respectively, with 10 bases between them. The CDR3 sequence is 13 residues long. The CDR3 reads CASRLGRQETQYF. The CDR3 DNA reads as TGTGCCAGTAGACTAGGCAGGCAAGAGACCCAGTACTTC.

The chain recombines TRBV2 with TRBJ1-1; 9 nucleotides match TRBD1. Trimming removed 5 bases from V and 1 base from J; junction bases left unmatched: 5. The CDR3 spans 15 residues. Germline assignment: CDR1 SNHLY and CDR2 FYNNEI. CDR3 nucleotides: TGTGCCAGCAGTCGACAGGGGGTGGGGAACACTGAAGCTTTCTTT. Its protein is CASSRQGVGNTEAFF. Full variable domain (outside the CDR3, taken from reference TRBV2 and TRBJ1-1): EPEVTQTPSHQVTQMGQEVILRCVPISNHLYFYWYRQILGQKVEFLVSFYNNEISEKSEIFDDQFSVERPDGSNFTLKIRSTKLEDSAMYFCASSRQGVGNTEAFFGQGTRLTVV.

The chain joins TRBV11-2 to TRBJ2-6; D gene unclear. CDR3 length: 13 residues. Trimming cost V 1 base and J 5 bases, with 3 bases left between them. Germline-derived CDR1 and CDR2 are SGHAT and FQNNGV. The CDR3 reads CASSLVRANVLTF. The CDR3 bases are TGTGCCAGCAGCTTAGTCAGGGCCAACGTCCTGACTTTC.

This CDR3 is CASSYSNSVRNSPLHF. CDR3 DNA: TGTGCCAGCAGTTACTCGAATTCAGTTCGTAATTCACCCCTCCACTTT. The rearrangement uses TRBV6-5 and TRBJ1-6; no clear D. From germline, CDR1 is MNHEY and CDR2 SVGAGI. V shed 0 bases and J shed 6 bases, with 12 bases lying between them. The CDR3 length is 16 residues.

J is TRBJ1-1 and V is TRBV13; D ambiguous. Germline CDR1 reads PRHDT; CDR2 reads FYEKMQ (reference sequence). Between the trimmed V and J ends, which lost 5 bases and 6 bases, there was a span of 13 bases. The CDR3 totals 13 residues. The CDR3 reads CASSHGPRPEAFF. Here the CDR3 DNA reads TGTGCCAGCAGCCACGGCCCTCGGCCTGAAGCTTTCTTT.

A word on this clone: Different DNA sequences within this sample yield the same CDR3. The DNA of the CDR3 is TGTGCCAGCAGCCGACGGCCCCCCGGGACAGGGGGGGGGAGCAATCAGCCCCAGCATTTT. This gives the protein CASSRRPPGTGGGSNQPQHF. This chain uses TRBV27 with TRBJ1-5, with 11 bases fitting TRBD1. This CDR3 has 20 amino acids. Germline V gene data show CDR1 as MNHEY and CDR2 as SMNVEV (reference sequence). The V segment lost 6 bases and the J segment 1 base; nucleotides outside the gene matches: 17.

The chain is built from TRBV18 and TRBJ2-3, with D hard to call. V was shortened by 5 bases and J by 0 bases, with 21 bases between the two germline ends. Germline CDR1 and CDR2: KGHSH and LQKENI. CDR3 length: 18 residues. The CDR3 spells CASSRSPPSTISTDTQYF. In nucleotides, the CDR3 is TGTGCCAGCTCAAGATCGCCGCCGTCCACGATTAGCACAGATACGCAGTATTTT.

This chain joins TRBV19 and TRBJ2-5; 10 nucleotides line up with TRBD1. The CDR3 is 12 amino acids. The V segment lost 6 bases and the J segment 6 bases; nucleotides outside the gene matches: 1. From germline, CDR1 is LNHDA and CDR2 SQIVND (reference sequence). DNA of the CDR3: TGTGCCAGTAGCGACAGGGGGCAGACCCAGTACTTC. Residues: CASSDRGQTQYF.

This chain links TRBV3-1 (or the pseudogene TRBV3-2) with TRBJ2-2, with a weak D call TRBD1 (6 bases). V dropped 0 bases and J dropped 7 bases, with 9 bases sitting between them. The germline V gene encodes CDR1 LGHDT and CDR2 YNNKEL (reference sequence). CDR3 size: 14 residues. The chain's CDR3 is CASSQEGAGGELFF. CDR3 coding DNA: TGTGCCAGCAGCCAAGAGGGGGCCGGCGGGGAGCTGTTTTTT.

This clone was counted once. The rearrangement links TRBV18 to TRBJ2-1; 13 nucleotides match TRBD2. The CDR3 length is 20 residues. Germline V gene sequence: CDR1 KGHSH, CDR2 LQKENI. J lost 0 bases, V lost 0 bases, and 8 bases had no gene match. CDR3 loop: CASSPPLTSGRTHSYNEQFF. CDR3 sequence (DNA): TGTGCCAGCTCACCACCCTTGACTAGCGGGAGGACTCACTCCTACAATGAGCAGTTCTTC. The entire variable domain, with the rest obtained from reference TRBV18 and TRBJ2-1, is as follows: NAGVMQNPRHLVRRRGQEARLRCSPMKGHSHVYWYRQLPEEGLKFMVYLQKENIIDESGMPKERFSAEFPKEGPSILRIQQVVRGDSAAYFCASSPPLTSGRTHSYNEQFFGPGTRLTVL.

This chain joins TRBV7-2 and TRBJ1-4; D is perhaps TRBD1 (5 bases). CDR1 is SGHTA and CDR2 is FQGNSA in the germline V gene. V was pared by 1 base and J by 5 bases, with 14 bases between. The CDR3 extends over 16 amino acids. CDR3 residues: CASSLVGGAVNEKLFF. The CDR3 nucleotides are TGTGCCAGCAGCTTAGTGGGCGGGGCCGTGAATGAAAAACTGTTTTTT.